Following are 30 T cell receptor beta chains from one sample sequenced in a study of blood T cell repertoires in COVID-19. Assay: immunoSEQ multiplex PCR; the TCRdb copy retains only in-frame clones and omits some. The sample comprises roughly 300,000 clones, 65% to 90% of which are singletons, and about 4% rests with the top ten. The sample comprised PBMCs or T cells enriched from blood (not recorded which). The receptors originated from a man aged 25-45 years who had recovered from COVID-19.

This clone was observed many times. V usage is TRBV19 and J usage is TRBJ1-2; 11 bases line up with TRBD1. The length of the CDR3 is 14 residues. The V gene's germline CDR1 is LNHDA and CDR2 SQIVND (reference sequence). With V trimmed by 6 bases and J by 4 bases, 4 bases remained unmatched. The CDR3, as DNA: TGTGCCAGTAGCCCGGACAGGGGGCTCTATGGCTACACCTTC. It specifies CASSPDRGLYGYTF.

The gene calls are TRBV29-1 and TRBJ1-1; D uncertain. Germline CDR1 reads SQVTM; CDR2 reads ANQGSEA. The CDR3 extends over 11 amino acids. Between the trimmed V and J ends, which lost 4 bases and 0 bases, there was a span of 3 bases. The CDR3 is CSVVVNTEAFF. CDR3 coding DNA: TGCAGCGTTGTAGTGAACACTGAAGCTTTCTTT.

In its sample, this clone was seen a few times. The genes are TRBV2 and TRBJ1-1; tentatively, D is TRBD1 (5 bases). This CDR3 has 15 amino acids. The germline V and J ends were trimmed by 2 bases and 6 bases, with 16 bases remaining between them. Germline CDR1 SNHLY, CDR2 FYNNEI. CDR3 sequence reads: CASSESQGSRSEAFF. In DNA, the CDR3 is TGTGCCAGCAGTGAATCCCAGGGTTCCCGCTCTGAAGCTTTCTTT.

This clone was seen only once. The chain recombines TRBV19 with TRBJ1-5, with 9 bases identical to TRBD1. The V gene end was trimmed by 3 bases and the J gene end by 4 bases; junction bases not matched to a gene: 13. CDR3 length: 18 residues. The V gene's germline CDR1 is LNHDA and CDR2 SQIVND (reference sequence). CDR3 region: CASSIVLLGQGSNQPQHF. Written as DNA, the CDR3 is TGTGCCAGTAGTATCGTTTTACTGGGACAGGGCTCTAATCAGCCCCAGCATTTT.

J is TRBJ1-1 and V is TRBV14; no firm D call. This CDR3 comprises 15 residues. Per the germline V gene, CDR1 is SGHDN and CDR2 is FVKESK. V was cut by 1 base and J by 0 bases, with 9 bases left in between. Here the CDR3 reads CASSQARLMNTEAFF. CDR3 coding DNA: TGTGCCAGCAGCCAAGCGCGTCTCATGAACACTGAAGCTTTCTTT.

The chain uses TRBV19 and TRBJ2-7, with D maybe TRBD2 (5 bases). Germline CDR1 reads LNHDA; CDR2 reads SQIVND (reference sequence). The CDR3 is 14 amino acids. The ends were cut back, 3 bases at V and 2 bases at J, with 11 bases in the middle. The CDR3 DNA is TGTGCCAGTAGTATGGAGGCAGAAACCTACGAGCAGTACTTC. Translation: CASSMEAETYEQYF. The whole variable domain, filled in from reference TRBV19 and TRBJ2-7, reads DGGITQSPKYLFRKEGQNVTLSCEQNLNHDAMYWYRQDPGQGLRLIYYSQIVNDFQKGDIAEGYSVSREKKESFPLTVTSAQKNPTAFYLCASSMEAETYEQYFGPGTRLTVT.

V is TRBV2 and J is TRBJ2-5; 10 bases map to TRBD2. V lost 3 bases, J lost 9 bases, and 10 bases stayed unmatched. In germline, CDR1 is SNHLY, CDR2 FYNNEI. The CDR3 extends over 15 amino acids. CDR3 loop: CASSERTSGSVAQYF. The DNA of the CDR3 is TGTGCCAGCAGTGAGAGGACTAGCGGTAGTGTAGCCCAGTACTTC.

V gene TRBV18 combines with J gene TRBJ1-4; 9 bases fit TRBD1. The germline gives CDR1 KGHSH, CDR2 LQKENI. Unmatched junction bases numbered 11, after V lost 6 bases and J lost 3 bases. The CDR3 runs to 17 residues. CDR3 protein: CASSSGTGNIANEKLFF. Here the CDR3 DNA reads TGTGCCAGCTCTTCCGGGACAGGGAATATTGCTAATGAAAAACTGTTTTTT.

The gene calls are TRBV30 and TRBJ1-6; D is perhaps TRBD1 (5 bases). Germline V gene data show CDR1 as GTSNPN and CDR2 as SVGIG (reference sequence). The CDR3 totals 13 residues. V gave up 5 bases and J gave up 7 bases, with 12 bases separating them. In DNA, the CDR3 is TGTGCCTGGGGGGCCGGTGGAAATTCACCCCTCCACTTT. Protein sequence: CAWGAGGNSPLHF.

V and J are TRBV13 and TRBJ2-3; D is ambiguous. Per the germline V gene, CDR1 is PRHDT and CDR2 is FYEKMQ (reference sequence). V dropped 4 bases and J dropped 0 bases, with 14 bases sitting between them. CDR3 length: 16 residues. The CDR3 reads CASSSRLGSSTDTQYF. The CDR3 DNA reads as TGTGCCAGCAGCTCCCGCCTAGGTTCGAGCACAGATACGCAGTATTTT.

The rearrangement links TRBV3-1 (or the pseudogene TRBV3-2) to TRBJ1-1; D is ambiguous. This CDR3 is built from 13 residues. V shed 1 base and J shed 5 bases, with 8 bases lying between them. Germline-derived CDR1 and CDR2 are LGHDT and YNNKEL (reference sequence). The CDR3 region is CASSQGPGTEAFF. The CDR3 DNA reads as TGTGCCAGCAGCCAAGGGCCGGGGACTGAAGCTTTCTTT.

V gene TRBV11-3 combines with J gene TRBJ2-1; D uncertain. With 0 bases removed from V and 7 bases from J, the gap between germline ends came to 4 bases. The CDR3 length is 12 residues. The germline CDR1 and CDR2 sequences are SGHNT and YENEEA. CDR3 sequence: CASSLDRNEQFF. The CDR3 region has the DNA TGTGCCAGCAGCTTAGATCGGAATGAGCAGTTCTTC.

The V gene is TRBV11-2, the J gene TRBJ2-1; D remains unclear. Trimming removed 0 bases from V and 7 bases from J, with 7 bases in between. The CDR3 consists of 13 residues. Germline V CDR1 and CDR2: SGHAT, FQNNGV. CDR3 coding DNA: TGTGCCAGCAGCTTAGATCGAGGTAATGAGCAGTTCTTC. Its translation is CASSLDRGNEQFF.

DNA for the CDR3: TGCGCCAGCAGCGAGACAGGGTCCTTATGGCCCCAGCATTTT. This codes for CASSETGSLWPQHF. This chain joins TRBV10-2 and TRBJ1-5; 7 bases align to TRBD1. The length of the CDR3 is 14 residues. CDR1 is WSHSY and CDR2 is SAAADI in the germline V gene. V gave up 6 bases and J gave up 9 bases; unmatched junction bases: 11.

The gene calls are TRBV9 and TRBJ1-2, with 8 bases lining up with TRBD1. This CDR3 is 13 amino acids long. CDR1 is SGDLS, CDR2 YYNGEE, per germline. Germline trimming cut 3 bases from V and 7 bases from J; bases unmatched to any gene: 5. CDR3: CASSEPGGGGYTF. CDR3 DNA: TGTGCCAGCAGCGAGCCAGGGGGCGGTGGCTACACCTTC. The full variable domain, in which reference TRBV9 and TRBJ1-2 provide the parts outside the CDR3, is DSGVTQTPKHLITATGQRVTLRCSPRSGDLSVYWYQQSLDQGLQFLIQYYNGEERAKGNILERFSAQQFPDLHSELNLSSLELGDSALYFCASSEPGGGGYTFGSGTRLTVV.

CDR3 sequence (DNA): TGCAGTGCTAGTTCCTGGACAGGGAGTATATATGGCTACACCTTC. This translates into CSASSWTGSIYGYTF. The chain is built from TRBV20-1 and TRBJ1-2, with TRBD1 matching over 8 bases. The CDR3 is 15 amino acids. The trim removed 3 bases at V and 5 bases at J, leaving 11 bases unmatched. Germline values: CDR1 DFQATT, CDR2 SNEGSKA (reference sequence).

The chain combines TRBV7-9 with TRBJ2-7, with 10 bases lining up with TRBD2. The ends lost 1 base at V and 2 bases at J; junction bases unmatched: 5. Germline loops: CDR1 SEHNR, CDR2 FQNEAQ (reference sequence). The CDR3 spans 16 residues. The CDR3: CASSLGVLAGAYEQYF. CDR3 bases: TGTGCCAGCAGCTTAGGCGTCCTAGCGGGGGCCTACGAGCAGTACTTC.

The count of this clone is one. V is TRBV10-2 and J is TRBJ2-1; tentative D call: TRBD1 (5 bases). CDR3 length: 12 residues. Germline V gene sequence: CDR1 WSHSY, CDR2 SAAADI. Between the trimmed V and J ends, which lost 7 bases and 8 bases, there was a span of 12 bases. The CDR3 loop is CASTRGGDEQFF. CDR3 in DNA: TGCGCCAGCACAAGGGGTGGAGATGAGCAGTTCTTC.

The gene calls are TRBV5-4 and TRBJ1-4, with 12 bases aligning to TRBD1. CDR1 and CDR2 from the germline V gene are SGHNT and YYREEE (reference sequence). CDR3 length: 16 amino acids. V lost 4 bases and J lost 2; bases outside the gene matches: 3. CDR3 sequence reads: CASSTGTGGTNEKLFF. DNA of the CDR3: TGTGCCAGCAGCACCGGGACAGGGGGCACTAATGAAAAACTGTTTTTT.

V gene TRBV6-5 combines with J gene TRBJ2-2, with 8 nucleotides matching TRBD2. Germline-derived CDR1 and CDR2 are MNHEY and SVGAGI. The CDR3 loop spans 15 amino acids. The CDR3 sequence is CFVAGTRRSTGELFF. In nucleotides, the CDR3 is TGTTTCGTAGCCGGGACTAGACGCTCTACCGGGGAGCTGTTTTTT.

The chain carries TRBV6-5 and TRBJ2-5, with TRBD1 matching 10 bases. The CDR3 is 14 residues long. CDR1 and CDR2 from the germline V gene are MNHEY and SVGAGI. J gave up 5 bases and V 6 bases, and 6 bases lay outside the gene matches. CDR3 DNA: TGTGCCAGCAGAAGACAGGGGGCAGGGGAGACCCAGTACTTC. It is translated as CASRRQGAGETQYF.

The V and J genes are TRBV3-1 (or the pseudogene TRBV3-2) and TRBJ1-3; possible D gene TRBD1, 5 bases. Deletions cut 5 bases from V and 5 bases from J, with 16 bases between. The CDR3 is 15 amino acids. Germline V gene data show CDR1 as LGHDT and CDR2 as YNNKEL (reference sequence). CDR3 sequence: CASSSTGPRRNTIYF. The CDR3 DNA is TGTGCCAGCAGCTCAACAGGACCTCGAAGAAACACCATATATTTT.

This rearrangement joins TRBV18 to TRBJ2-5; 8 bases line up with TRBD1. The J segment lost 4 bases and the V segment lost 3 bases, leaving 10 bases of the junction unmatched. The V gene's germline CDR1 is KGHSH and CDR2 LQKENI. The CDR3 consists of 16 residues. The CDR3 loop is CASSPLDRERGETQYF. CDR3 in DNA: TGTGCCAGCTCACCCCTGGACAGGGAAAGGGGAGAGACCCAGTACTTC.

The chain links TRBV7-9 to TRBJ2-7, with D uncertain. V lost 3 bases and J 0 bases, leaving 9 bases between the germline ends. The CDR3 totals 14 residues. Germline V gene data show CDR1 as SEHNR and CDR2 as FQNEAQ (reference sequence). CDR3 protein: CASSFKESSYEQYF. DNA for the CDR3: TGTGCCAGCAGCTTCAAAGAGAGCTCCTACGAGCAGTACTTC. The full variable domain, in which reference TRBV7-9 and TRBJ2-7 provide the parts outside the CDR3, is DTGVSQNPRHKITKRGQNVTFRCDPISEHNRLYWYRQTLGQGPEFLTYFQNEAQLEKSRLLSDRFSAERPKGSFSTLEIQRTEQGDSAMYLCASSFKESSYEQYFGPGTRLTVT.

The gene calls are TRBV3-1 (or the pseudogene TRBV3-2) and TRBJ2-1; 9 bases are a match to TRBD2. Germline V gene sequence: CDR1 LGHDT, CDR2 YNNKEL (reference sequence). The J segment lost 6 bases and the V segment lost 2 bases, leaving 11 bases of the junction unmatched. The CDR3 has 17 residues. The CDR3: CASSQSPASGAFNEQFF. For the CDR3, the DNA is TGTGCCAGCAGCCAATCTCCGGCTAGCGGGGCCTTCAATGAGCAGTTCTTC.

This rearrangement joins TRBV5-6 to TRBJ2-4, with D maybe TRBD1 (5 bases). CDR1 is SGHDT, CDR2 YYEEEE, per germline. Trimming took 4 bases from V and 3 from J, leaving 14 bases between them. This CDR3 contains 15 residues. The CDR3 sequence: CASSGRQGHKNIQYF. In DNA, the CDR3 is TGTGCCAGCAGCGGTCGCCAGGGTCACAAAAACATTCAGTACTTC.

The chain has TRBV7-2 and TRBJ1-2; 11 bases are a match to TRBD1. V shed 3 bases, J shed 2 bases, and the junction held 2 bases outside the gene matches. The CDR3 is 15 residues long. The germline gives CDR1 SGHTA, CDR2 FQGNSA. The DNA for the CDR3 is TGTGCCAGCAGCTTCCGGACAGGGGGCAACTATGGCTACACCTTC. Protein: CASSFRTGGNYGYTF. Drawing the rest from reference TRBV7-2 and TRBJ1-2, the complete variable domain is GAGVSQSPSNKVTEKGKDVELRCDPISGHTALYWYRQSLGQGLEFLIYFQGNSAPDKSGLPSDRFSAERTGGSVSTLTIQRTQQEDSAVYLCASSFRTGGNYGYTFGSGTRLTVV.

This CDR3 is CASRWTGGVTDTQYF. The CDR3 nucleotides are TGTGCCAGCAGATGGACAGGGGGTGTCACAGATACGCAGTATTTT. The chain links TRBV6-5 to TRBJ2-3; 10 bases are a match to TRBD1. This CDR3 has 15 amino acids. Germline assignment: CDR1 MNHEY and CDR2 SVGAGI. V lost 6 bases, J lost 2 bases, and 5 bases stayed unmatched.

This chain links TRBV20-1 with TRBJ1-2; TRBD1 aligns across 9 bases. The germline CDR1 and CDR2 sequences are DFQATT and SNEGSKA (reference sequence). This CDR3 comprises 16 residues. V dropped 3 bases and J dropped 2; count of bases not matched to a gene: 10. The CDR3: CSASPPGDRGNYGYTF. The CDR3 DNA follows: TGCAGTGCTAGTCCCCCGGGTGACAGGGGGAACTATGGCTACACCTTC.

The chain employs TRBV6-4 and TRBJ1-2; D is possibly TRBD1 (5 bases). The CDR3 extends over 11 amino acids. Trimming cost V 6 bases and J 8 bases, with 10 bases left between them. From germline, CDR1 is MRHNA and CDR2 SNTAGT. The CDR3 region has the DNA TGTGCCAGCAGCGGTGGGGCGGGCTACACCTTC. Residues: CASSGGAGYTF.